The rows below give T cell receptor beta chains drawn from one sample of a study of blood T cell repertoires in COVID-19. Some clones are missing from TCRdb's copy, which holds only in-frame ones; the method was immunoSEQ multiplex PCR. The sample consists of about 58,000 clones, around 90% of them appearing once. Sequenced material: peripheral blood. Every receptor here comes from a man aged 60-69 years with acute or convalescent COVID-19. Both conserved end residues are part of each CDR3. The D gene is left open where the match is weak. Size tells how often a clone was seen (once, few, many) or the class of an expanded clone, and some rows leave it out.

j_call d_call v_call clone_size cdr3_aa cdr3_nt
TRBJ2-3 . TRBV5-6 . CASSIQGFGDTQYF TGTGCCAGCAGCATACAGGGCTTCGGGGATACGCAGTATTTT
TRBJ2-3 TRBD1 TRBV29-1 once CSVAGQKFTDTQYF TGCAGCGTTGCGGGACAGAAATTCACAGATACGCAGTATTTT
TRBJ2-4 . TRBV9 once CASSVGRDKNIQYF TGTGCCAGCAGCGTAGGGAGGGACAAAAACATTCAGTACTTC
TRBJ1-2 TRBD1 TRBV28 . CASSPPGGHYGYTF TGTGCCAGCAGTCCCCCAGGGGGACACTATGGCTACACCTTC
TRBJ2-7 TRBD2 TRBV7-3 . CASSFTSGSSYEQYF TGTGCCAGCAGCTTTACTAGCGGAAGCTCCTACGAGCAGTACTTC
TRBJ2-1 TRBD2 TRBV19 . CASSIETSSYNEQFF TGTGCCAGTAGTATCGAGACTAGCAGCTACAATGAGCAGTTCTTC
TRBJ1-6 TRBD1 TRBV2 . CASSLRTGGSPLHF TGTGCCAGCAGCCTTAGGACAGGGGGCTCACCCCTCCACTTT
TRBJ2-1 . TRBV7-3 . CASSLNRGEQFF TGTGCCAGCAGCTTAAATAGGGGCGAGCAGTTCTTC
TRBJ1-2 . TRBV5-1 . CASSLEGSLGEGYTF TGCGCCAGCAGCTTGGAGGGCAGCCTTGGGGAGGGCTACACCTTC
TRBJ1-1 TRBD1 TRBV5-1 . CASSLGQGGTEAFF TGCGCCAGCAGCCTTGGACAGGGAGGAACTGAAGCTTTCTTT
TRBJ2-7 . TRBV28 . CASSFLTRRAYEQYF TGTGCCAGCAGTTTTCTAACTAGACGGGCCTACGAGCAGTACTTC
TRBJ2-3 TRBD2 TRBV13 . CASSPLGTSGVTDTQYF TGTGCCAGCAGCCCCCTCGGGACTAGCGGAGTCACAGATACGCAGTATTTT
TRBJ2-1 TRBD2 TRBV11-3 . CASSFGREAYNEQFF TGTGCCAGCAGCTTCGGACGGGAGGCTTACAATGAGCAGTTCTTC
TRBJ2-1 TRBD2 TRBV4-3 . CASSQRRGRAGDEQFF TGCGCCAGCAGCCAACGGCGCGGGAGGGCCGGGGATGAGCAGTTCTTC
TRBJ2-1 . TRBV7-9 . CASSSSRQVYNEQFF TGTGCCAGCAGCTCCTCCAGACAGGTATACAATGAGCAGTTCTTC
TRBJ2-1 TRBD2 TRBV24-1 once CATSDETSGIVEQFF TGTGCCACCAGTGACGAGACTAGCGGGATAGTTGAGCAGTTCTTC
TRBJ2-7 . TRBV28 . CASSPLYEQYF TGTGCCAGCAGCCCCCTTTACGAGCAGTACTTC
TRBJ2-7 . TRBV5-1 . CASSLTVDPYEQYF TGCGCCAGCAGCTTGACAGTAGACCCCTACGAGCAGTACTTC
TRBJ1-1 . TRBV19 . CASSTQKNTEAFF TGTGCCAGTAGTACCCAGAAGAACACTGAAGCTTTCTTT